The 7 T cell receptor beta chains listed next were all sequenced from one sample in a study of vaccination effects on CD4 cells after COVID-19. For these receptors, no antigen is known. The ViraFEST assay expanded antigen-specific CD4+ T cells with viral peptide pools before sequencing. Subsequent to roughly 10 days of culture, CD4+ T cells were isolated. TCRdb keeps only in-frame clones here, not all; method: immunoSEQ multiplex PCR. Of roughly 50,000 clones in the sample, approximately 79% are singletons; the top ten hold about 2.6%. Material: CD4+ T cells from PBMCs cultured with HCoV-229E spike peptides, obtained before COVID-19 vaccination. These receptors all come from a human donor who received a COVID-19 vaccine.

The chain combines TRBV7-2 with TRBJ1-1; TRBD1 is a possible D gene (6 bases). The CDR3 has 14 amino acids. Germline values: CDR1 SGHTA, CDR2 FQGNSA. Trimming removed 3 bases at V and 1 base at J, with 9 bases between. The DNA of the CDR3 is TGTGCCAGCAGCTTCCAAGGGGGGAACACTGAAGCTTTCTTT. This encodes CASSFQGGNTEAFF.

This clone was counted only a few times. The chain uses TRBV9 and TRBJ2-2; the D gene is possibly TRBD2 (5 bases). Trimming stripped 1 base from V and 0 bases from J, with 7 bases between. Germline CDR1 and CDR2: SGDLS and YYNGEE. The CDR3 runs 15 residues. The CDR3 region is CASSVRGSNTGELFF. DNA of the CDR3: TGTGCCAGCAGCGTACGCGGGTCGAACACCGGGGAGCTGTTTTTT.

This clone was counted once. The CDR3 spells CASSLALQPYQETQYF. CDR3 nucleotides: TGTGCCAGCAGCTTGGCCCTCCAGCCTTACCAAGAGACCCAGTACTTC. The chain recombines TRBV5-4 with TRBJ2-5; unclear D gene. The germline V and J ends were trimmed by 0 bases and 0 bases, with 12 bases remaining between them. CDR3 length equals 16 residues. Per the germline V gene, CDR1 is SGHNT and CDR2 is YYREEE (reference sequence).

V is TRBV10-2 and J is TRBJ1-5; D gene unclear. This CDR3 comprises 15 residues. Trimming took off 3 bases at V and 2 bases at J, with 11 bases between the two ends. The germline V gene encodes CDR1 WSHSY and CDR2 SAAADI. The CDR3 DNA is TGCGCCAGCAGTGACCCCGGGCCGGGCAATCAGCCCCAGCATTTT. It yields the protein CASSDPGPGNQPQHF.

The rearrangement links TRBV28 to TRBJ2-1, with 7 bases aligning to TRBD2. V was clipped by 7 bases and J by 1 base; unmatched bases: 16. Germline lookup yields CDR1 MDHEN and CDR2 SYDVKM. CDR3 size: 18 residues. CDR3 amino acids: CASTTTGGMGESYNEQFF. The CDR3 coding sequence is TGTGCCAGCACCACAACGGGAGGAATGGGGGAGTCCTACAATGAGCAGTTCTTC.

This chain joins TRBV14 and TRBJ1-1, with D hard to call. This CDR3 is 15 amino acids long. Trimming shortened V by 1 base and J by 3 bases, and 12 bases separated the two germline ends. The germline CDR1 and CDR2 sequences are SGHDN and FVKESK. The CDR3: CASSQGRLGHTEAFF. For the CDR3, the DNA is TGTGCCAGCAGCCAAGGAAGACTGGGTCACACTGAAGCTTTCTTT.

Here the CDR3 reads CASSPRASNAGYTF. As DNA, the CDR3 is TGTGCCAGCAGCCCTAGGGCCTCCAACGCTGGCTACACCTTC. The rearrangement uses TRBV7-3 and TRBJ1-2; D not certain. CDR1 SGHTA and CDR2 FQGTGA come from the germline V gene. There are 14 residues in the CDR3. V was clipped by 5 bases and J by 7 bases, with 17 bases between them.